The clone carrying this TCR beta chain was counted ten times or more. Antigen specificity is unknown. This entry belongs to a study of identical twins. Findings of the study overall: Memory repertoires showed no such pattern, whereas abundant cord blood beta clonotypes carried fewer insertions. Twin-shared out-of-frame alpha sequences were enriched for low generation probability.

TCRdb processed the 5' RACE reads anew with MiXCR; each CDR3 protein has one entry. The table shows some 760,000 distinct CDR3 sequences, with 18% occurring only once. V was pared by 3 bases and J by 4 bases, with 8 bases between. In germline, CDR1 is DFQATT, CDR2 SNEGSKA (reference sequence). The CDR3 covers 12 residues. Healthy Caucasian donors formed the entire cohort. These data were also filed under a second study, of T cells expressing NK-cell markers. From that study: About 1.0-8% of CD8+ T cells in several donors belonged to dominant NKG2C+ clonotypes.

This receptor was obtained from a woman aged 18-35 years in good health. Sequencing input: PBMCs. The genes are TRBV20-1 and TRBJ2-3, with D hard to call. The CDR3 sequence: CSASEVPDTQYF. CDR3 DNA: TGCAGTGCTAGCGAGGTCCCAGATACGCAGTATTTT.